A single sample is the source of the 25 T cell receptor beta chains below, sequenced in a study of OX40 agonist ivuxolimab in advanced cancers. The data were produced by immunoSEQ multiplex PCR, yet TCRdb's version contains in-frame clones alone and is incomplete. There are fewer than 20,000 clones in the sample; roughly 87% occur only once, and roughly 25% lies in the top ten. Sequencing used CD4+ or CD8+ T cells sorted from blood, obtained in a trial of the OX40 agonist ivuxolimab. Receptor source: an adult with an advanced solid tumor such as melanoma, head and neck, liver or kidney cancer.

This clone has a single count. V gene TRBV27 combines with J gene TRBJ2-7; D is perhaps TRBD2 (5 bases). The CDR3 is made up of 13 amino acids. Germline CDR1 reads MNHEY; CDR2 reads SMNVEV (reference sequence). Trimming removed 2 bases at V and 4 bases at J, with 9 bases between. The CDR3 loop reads CASSLVAGYEQYF. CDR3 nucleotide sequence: TGTGCCAGCAGTTTAGTCGCGGGTTACGAGCAGTACTTC.

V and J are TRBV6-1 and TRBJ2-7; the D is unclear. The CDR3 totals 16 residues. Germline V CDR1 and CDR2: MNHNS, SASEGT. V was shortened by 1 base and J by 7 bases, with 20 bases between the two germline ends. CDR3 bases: TGTGCCAGCAGTGAAGTCTTTCATAACCCTAGTTGGGAGCAGTACTTC. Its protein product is CASSEVFHNPSWEQYF.

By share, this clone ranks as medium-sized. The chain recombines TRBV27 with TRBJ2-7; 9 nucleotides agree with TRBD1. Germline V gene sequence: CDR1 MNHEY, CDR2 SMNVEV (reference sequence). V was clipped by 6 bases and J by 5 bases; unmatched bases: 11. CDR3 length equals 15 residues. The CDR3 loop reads CASSHIQGAMNEQYF. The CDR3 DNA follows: TGTGCCAGCAGCCATATACAGGGGGCGATGAACGAGCAGTACTTC.

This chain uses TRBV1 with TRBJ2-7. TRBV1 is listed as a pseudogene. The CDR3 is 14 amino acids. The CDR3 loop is CTSSQECWGTQQYF. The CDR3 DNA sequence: TGCACCAGCAGCCAAGAATGTTGGGGAACGCAGCAGTACTTC.

The DNA for the CDR3 is TGTGCCAGCAGCTTAGACGACAGGGGCAATGAGCAGTTCTTC. Encoded protein: CASSLDDRGNEQFF. The chain combines TRBV7-3 with TRBJ2-1; 8 nucleotides line up with TRBD1. Germline CDR1 is SGHTA and CDR2 is FQGTGA. V lost 2 bases and J lost 6; bases outside the gene matches: 3. The CDR3 contains 14 residues.

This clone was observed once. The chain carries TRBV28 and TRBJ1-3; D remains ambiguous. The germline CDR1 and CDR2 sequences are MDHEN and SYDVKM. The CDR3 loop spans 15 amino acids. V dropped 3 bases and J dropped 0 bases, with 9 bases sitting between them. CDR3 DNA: TGTGCCAGCAGTTTCTACTCGAGCTCTGGAAACACCATATATTTT. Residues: CASSFYSSSGNTIYF.

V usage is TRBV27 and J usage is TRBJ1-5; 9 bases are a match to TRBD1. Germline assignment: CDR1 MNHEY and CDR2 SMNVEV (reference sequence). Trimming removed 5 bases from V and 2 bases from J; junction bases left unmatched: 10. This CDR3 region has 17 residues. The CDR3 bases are TGTGCCAGCAGTACCCGCCCTACAGGGGGCGGCAATCAGCCCCAGCATTTT. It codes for CASSTRPTGGGNQPQHF.

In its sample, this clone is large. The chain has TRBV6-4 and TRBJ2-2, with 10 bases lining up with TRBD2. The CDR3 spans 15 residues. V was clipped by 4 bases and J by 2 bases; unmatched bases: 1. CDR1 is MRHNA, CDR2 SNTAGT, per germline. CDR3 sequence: CASSGTSGNTGELFF. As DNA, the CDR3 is TGTGCCAGCAGTGGGACTAGCGGAAACACCGGGGAGCTGTTTTTT.

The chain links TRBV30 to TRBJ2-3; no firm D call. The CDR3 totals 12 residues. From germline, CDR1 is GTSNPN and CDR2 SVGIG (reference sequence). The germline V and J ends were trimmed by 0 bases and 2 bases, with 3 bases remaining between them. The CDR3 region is CAWSVFTDTQYF. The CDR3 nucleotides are TGTGCCTGGAGTGTCTTCACAGATACGCAGTATTTT.

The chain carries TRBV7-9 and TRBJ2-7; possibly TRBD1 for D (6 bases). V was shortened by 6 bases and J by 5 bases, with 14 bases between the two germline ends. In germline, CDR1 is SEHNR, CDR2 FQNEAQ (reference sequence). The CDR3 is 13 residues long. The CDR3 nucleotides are TGTGCCAGCAGGGAAACAGGGATGGACGAGCAGTACTTC. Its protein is CASRETGMDEQYF.

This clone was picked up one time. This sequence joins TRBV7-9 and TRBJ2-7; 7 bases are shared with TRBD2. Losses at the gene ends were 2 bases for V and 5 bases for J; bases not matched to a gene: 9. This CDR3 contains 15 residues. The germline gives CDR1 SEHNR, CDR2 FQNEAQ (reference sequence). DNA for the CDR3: TGTGCCAGCAGCTTACCATGGGGGGGAAGTGACGAGCAGTACTTC. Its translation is CASSLPWGGSDEQYF. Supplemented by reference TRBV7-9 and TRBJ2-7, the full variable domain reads DTGVSQNPRHKITKRGQNVTFRCDPISEHNRLYWYRQTLGQGPEFLTYFQNEAQLEKSRLLSDRFSAERPKGSFSTLEIQRTEQGDSAMYLCASSLPWGGSDEQYFGPGTRLTVT.

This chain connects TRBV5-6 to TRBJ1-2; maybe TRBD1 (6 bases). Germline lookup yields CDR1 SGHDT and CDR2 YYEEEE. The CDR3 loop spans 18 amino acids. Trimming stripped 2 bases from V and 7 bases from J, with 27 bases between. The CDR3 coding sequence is TGTGCCAGCAGCTTTGGTCTTGCAGGGGTAGGTGTTTCCGTTGGCTACACCTTC. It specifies CASSFGLAGVGVSVGYTF.

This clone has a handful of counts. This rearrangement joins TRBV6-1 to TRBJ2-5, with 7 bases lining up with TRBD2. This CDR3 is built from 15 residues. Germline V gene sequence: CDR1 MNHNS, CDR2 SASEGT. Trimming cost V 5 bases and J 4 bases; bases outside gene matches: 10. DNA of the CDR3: TGTGCCAGCAGTCCCGGGACGGGGGGAGGAGAGACCCAGTACTTC. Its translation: CASSPGTGGGETQYF.

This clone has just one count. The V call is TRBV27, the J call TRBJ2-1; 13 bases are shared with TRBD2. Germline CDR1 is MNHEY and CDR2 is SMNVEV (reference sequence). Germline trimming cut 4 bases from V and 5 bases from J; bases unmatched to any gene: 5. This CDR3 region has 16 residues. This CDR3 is CASSYATSGGHNEQFF. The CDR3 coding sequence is TGTGCCAGCAGTTATGCGACTAGCGGGGGGCACAATGAGCAGTTCTTC.

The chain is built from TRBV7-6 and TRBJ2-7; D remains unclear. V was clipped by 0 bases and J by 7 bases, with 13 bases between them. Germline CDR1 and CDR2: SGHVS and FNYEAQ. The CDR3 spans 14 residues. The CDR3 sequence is CASSLAGRMGEQYF. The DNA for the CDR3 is TGTGCCAGCAGCTTAGCAGGGCGGATGGGGGAGCAGTACTTC. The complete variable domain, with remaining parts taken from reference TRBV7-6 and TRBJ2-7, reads GAGVSQSPRYKVTKRGQDVALRCDPISGHVSLYWYRQALGQGPEFLTYFNYEAQQDKSGLPNDRFSAERPEGSISTLTIQRTEQRDSAMYRCASSLAGRMGEQYFGPGTRLTVT.

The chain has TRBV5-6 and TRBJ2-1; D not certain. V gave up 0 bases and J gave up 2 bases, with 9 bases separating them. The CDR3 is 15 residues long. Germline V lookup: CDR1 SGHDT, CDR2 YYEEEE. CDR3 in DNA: TGTGCCAGCAGCTTGGGGGGTTTTACCTACAATGAGCAGTTCTTC. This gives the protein CASSLGGFTYNEQFF.

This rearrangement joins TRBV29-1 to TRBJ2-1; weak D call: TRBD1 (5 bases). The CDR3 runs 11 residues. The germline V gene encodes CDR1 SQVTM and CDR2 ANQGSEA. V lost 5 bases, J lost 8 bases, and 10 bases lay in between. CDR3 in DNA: TGCAGCGTTTTAGACAGATATGAGCAGTTCTTC. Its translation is CSVLDRYEQFF.

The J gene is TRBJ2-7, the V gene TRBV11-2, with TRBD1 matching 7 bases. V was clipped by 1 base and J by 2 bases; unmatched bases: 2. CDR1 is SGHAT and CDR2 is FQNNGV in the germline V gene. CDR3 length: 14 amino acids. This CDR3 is CASSLGQGAYEQYF. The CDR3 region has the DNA TGTGCCAGCAGCTTAGGTCAGGGGGCCTACGAGCAGTACTTC.

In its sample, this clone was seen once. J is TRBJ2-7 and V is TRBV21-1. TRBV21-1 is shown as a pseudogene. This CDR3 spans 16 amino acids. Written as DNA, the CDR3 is TGTGCCAGCAGCAAAGCTTTCGCTTACGACTCCTACGAGCAGTACTTC. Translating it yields CASSKAFAYDSYEQYF.

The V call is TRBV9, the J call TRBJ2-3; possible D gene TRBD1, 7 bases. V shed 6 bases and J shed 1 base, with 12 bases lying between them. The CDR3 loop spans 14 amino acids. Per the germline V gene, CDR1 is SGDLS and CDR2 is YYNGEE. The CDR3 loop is CASNGGTGTDTQYF. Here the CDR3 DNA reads TGTGCCAGCAACGGCGGGACAGGCACAGATACGCAGTATTTT.

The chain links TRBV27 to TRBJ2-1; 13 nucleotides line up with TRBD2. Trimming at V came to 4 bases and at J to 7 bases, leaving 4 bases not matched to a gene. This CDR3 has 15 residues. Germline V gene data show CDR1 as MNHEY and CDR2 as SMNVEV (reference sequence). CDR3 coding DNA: TGTGCCAGCAGTTCAGGGACTAGCGGGGCGAATGAGCAGTTCTTC. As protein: CASSSGTSGANEQFF.

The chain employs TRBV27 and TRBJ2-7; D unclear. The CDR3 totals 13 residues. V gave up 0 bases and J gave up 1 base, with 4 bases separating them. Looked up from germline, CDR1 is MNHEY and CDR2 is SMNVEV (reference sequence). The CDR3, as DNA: TGTGCCAGCAGTTTATCTCGGTCCTACGAGCAGTACTTC. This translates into CASSLSRSYEQYF.

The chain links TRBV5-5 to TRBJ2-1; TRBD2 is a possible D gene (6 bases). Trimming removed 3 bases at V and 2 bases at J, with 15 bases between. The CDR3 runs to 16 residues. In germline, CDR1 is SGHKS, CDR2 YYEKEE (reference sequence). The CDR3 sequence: CASSWHREFAYNEQFF. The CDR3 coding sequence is TGTGCCAGCAGCTGGCATCGGGAGTTTGCCTACAATGAGCAGTTCTTC.

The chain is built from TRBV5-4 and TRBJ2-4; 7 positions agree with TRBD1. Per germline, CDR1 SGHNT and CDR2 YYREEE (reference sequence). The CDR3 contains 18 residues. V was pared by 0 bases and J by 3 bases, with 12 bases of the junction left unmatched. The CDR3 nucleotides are TGTGCCAGCAGCTTGGGTATTGGACAGGTCGGGGACAAAAACATTCAGTACTTC. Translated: CASSLGIGQVGDKNIQYF.

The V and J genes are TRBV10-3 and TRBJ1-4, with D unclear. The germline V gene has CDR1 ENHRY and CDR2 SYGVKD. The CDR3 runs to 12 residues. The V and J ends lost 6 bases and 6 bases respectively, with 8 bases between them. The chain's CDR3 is CAIRGTDEKLFF. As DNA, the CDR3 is TGTGCCATCAGGGGTACGGATGAAAAACTGTTTTTT.